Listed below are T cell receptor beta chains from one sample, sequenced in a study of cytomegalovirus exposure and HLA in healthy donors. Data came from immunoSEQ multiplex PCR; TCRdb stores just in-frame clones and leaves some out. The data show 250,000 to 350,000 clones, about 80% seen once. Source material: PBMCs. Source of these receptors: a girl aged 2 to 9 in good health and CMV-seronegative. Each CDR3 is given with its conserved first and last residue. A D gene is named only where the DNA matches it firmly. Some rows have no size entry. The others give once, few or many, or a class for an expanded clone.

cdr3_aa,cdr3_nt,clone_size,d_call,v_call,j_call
CASSWTGANYGYTF,TGTGCCAGCAGCTGGACAGGAGCTAACTATGGCTACACCTTC,-,TRBD1,TRBV6-1,TRBJ1-2
CASSLTRISNYGYTF,TGTGCCAGCAGCCTAACTAGAATTTCTAACTATGGCTACACCTTC,-,-,TRBV7-2,TRBJ1-2
CASRGLAGVNEQFF,TGTGCCAGCAGGGGACTAGCGGGAGTCAATGAGCAGTTCTTC,-,TRBD2,TRBV27,TRBJ2-1
CASSLDYNNEQFF,TGTGCCAGCAGCTTAGACTATAACAATGAGCAGTTCTTC,once,-,TRBV7-8,TRBJ2-1
CASSKVREPRETQYF,TGTGCCAGCAGCAAAGTCCGGGAACCCCGGGAGACCCAGTACTTC,few,-,TRBV21-1,TRBJ2-5
CASSFQVAENTEAFF,TGTGCCAGCAGTTTTCAGGTCGCCGAGAACACTGAAGCTTTCTTT,once,-,TRBV28,TRBJ1-1
CASSDTSGSYNEQFF,TGTGCCAGCAGCGATACTAGCGGGAGTTACAATGAGCAGTTCTTC,-,TRBD2,TRBV9,TRBJ2-1
CASSLREYTDTQYF,TGTGCCAGCAGCTTAAGGGAGTACACAGATACGCAGTATTTT,-,-,TRBV5-4,TRBJ2-3
CASSPTRGNAGNTIYF,TGTGCCAGCAGCCCGACAAGGGGGAATGCTGGAAACACCATATATTTT,once,-,TRBV7-9,TRBJ1-3
CAWSVMGLAEPYEQYF,TGTGCCTGGAGTGTGATGGGACTAGCGGAACCCTACGAGCAGTACTTC,-,TRBD2,TRBV30,TRBJ2-7
CASSVTGYEQYF,TGTGCCAGCAGCGTAACGGGGTACGAGCAGTACTTC,-,-,TRBV9,TRBJ2-7
CASSPLSGSISNEQFF,TGTGCCAGCAGTCCCCTTAGCGGGAGTATCAGCAATGAGCAGTTCTTC,-,TRBD2,TRBV28,TRBJ2-1
CASTRPGGPQAYGYTF,TGTGCCAGTACCCGACCCGGAGGACCCCAAGCCTATGGCTACACCTTC,-,-,TRBV19,TRBJ1-2
CAWSIRQGGRQFF,TGTGCCTGGAGTATCCGACAGGGTGGTCGGCAGTTCTTC,-,TRBD1,TRBV30,TRBJ2-1
CASSYDEGGTDTQYF,TGTGCCAGCAGTTACGACGAGGGCGGCACAGATACGCAGTATTTT,-,-,TRBV6-5,TRBJ2-3
CASRGLGTGANVLTF,TGTGCCAGCAGGGGACTGGGTACTGGGGCCAACGTCCTGACTTTC,-,-,TRBV9,TRBJ2-6
CASSLRGQGPNEQYF,TGTGCCAGCAGCCTTCGGGGACAGGGCCCCAACGAGCAGTACTTC,-,TRBD1,TRBV2,TRBJ2-7
CASSFASGVVQYF,TGTGCCAGCAGTTTCGCTAGCGGGGTAGTGCAGTACTTC,-,TRBD2,TRBV27,TRBJ2-5
CASSTAGGNEQYF,TGTGCCAGTAGTACGGCAGGGGGAAACGAGCAGTACTTC,once,TRBD1,TRBV19,TRBJ2-7
CASSPAGARGTEAFF,TGTGCCAGCTCACCAGCGGGGGCGCGGGGCACTGAAGCTTTCTTT,-,-,TRBV18,TRBJ1-1
CASSTLADRVYNEQFF,TGTGCCAGTAGTACACTAGCGGACCGCGTCTACAATGAGCAGTTCTTC,-,TRBD2,TRBV19,TRBJ2-1
CSSSSMTDGYTF,TGTTCCAGCAGCTCGATGACAGATGGCTACACCTTC,-,-,TRBV7-9,TRBJ1-2
CASSPRQGSDDTQYF,TGCGCCAGCAGCCCCCGACAGGGCAGCGACGATACGCAGTATTTT,-,TRBD1,TRBV5-1,TRBJ2-3
CASSHLLASEFTDTQYF,TGCGCCAGCAGCCACCTACTAGCAAGCGAGTTCACAGATACGCAGTATTTT,-,-,TRBV5-1,TRBJ2-3
CAISETGRGRIGYTF,TGTGCCATCAGTGAGACTGGCAGGGGGCGCATTGGCTACACCTTC,once,TRBD1,TRBV10-3,TRBJ1-2
CASSYSKSQGGGYTF,TGCGCCAGCAGTTACTCCAAATCTCAGGGTGGTGGCTACACCTTC,-,-,TRBV6-5,TRBJ1-2